Ten or more counts support the clone carrying this T cell receptor beta chain. The data stem from a study of blood T cell repertoires in COVID-19. Study context: The United States, Italy and Spain supplied acute and convalescent COVID-19 samples. PBMCs, B-cell-depleted T cells, or T cells were the source of the cDNA or gDNA that made up the material.

In the source study's methods: Nucleated cell number was recorded as an estimate derived from reference gene primer amplification. Data came from immunoSEQ multiplex PCR; TCRdb stores just in-frame clones and leaves some out. V, J and clone size reflect that table, while D and trimming were determined from the DNA. The sample has hundreds of thousands of clones, 80% to 90% seen once. Trimming shortened V by 3 bases and J by 3 bases, and 7 bases separated the two germline ends. Germline V lookup: CDR1 KGHDR, CDR2 SFDVKD. The CDR3 is made up of 14 amino acids. This rearrangement joins TRBV24-1 to TRBJ2-2, with D perhaps matching TRBD2 (6 bases). This sequence originates from a woman between 50 and 59 years old with acute or convalescent COVID-19. Sequenced sample: peripheral blood. Written as DNA, the CDR3 is TGTGCCACCAGTGATACTAGCTACACCGGGGAGCTGTTTTTT. The encoded protein is CATSDTSYTGELFF.